This T cell receptor beta chain stems from a study of metastatic and nonmetastatic thyroid tumors. Study details: The authors compared repertoires across blood and tumor or nodule tissue from malignant and benign thyroid patients.

Study results and caveats: Compared with benign nodules, malignant thyroid tumors were reported to have significantly higher TCR beta diversity in both blood and tumor.

Via MiXCR, TCRdb re-called the PCR reads. This table has 15,000 to 20,000 clones, 15% to 18% appearing once. In regard to this clone: Its antigen is not identified.

Treatment of any kind had been given to no patient before thyroid surgery. The CDR3 contains 12 residues. The ends were cut back, 2 bases at V and 4 bases at J, with 9 bases in the middle. Germline lookup yields CDR1 GTSNPN and CDR2 SVGIG (reference sequence). The V gene is TRBV30, the J gene TRBJ2-7; D is undetermined. The sequencing sample was made of blood. The sequence was obtained from a female donor with papillary thyroid cancer or a benign thyroid nodule (not recorded which). Some clones in this sample may be carry-over from other donors' samples. The CDR3 loop is CAWSSTAYEQYF. The DNA for the CDR3 is TGTGCCTGGAGTTCTACGGCTTACGAGCAGTACTTC.